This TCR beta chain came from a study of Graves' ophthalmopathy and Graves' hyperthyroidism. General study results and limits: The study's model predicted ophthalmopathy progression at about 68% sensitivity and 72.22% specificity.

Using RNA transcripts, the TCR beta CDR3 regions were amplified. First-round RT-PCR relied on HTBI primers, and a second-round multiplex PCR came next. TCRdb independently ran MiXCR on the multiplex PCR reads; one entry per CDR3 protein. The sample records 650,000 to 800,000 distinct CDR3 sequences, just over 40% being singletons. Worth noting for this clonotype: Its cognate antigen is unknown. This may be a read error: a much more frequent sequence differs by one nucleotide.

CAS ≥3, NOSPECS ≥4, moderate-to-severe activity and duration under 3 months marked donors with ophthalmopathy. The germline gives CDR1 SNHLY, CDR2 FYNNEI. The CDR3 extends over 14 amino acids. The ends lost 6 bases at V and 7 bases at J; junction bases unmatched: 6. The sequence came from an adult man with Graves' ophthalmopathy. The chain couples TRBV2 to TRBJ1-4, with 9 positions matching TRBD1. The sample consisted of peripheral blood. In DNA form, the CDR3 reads TGTGCCAGCAGGGGACAGGGTTTCGGTGAAAAACTGTTTTTT. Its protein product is CASRGQGFGEKLFF.